The T cell receptor (beta chain) described here comes from a study of blood T cell repertoires in COVID-19. Study-level background: The origin of the acute and convalescent COVID-19 samples was the United States, Italy and Spain. PBMCs, B-cell-depleted T cells, or T cells were the source of the cDNA or gDNA that made up the material.

Original data processing: Reference gene primers were amplified, and this amplification served to estimate nucleated cell counts. Assay used: immunoSEQ multiplex PCR; TCRdb lists only in-frame clones, some missing. D and trimming come from the DNA, and the V and J calls and clone size come from that table. This table has roughly 230,000 clones, around four fifths appearing once. V lost 10 bases and J 0 bases, leaving 17 bases between the germline ends. The CDR3 loop spans 15 amino acids. CDR1 is SGHNT, CDR2 YENEEA, per germline. The sequence was collected from a woman between 55 and 75 years old with active or convalescent COVID-19. Sequencing used peripheral blood. The rearrangement joins TRBV11-3 to TRBJ2-3; a weak D match, TRBD2 (6 bases). CDR3 residues: CATSSLATSTDTQYF. The CDR3 DNA reads TGTGCCACCTCGTCGCTAGCGACTAGCACAGATACGCAGTATTTT. Based on the CDR3 plus reference TRBV11-3 and TRBJ2-3, the full variable domain is EAGVVQSPRYKIIEKKQPVAFWCNPISGHNTLYWYLQNLGQGPELLIRYENEEAVDDSQLPKDRFSAERLKGVDSTLKIQPAELGDSAVYLCATSSLATSTDTQYFGPGTRLTVL.